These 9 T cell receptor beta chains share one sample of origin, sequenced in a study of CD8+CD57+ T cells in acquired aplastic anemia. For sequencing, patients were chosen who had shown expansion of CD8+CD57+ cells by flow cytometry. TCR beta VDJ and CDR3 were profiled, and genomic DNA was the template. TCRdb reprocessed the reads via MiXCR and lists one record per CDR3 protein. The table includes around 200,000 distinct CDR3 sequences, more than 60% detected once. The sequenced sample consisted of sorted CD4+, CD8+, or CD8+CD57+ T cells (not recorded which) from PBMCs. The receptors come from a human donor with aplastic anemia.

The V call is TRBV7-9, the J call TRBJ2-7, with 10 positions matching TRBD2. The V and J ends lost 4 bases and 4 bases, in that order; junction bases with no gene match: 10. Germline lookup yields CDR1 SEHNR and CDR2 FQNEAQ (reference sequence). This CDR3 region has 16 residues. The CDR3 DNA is TGTGCCAGCAGCTCCCCGGAGCGGGAGGGCCTATACGAGCAGTACTTC. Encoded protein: CASSSPEREGLYEQYF.

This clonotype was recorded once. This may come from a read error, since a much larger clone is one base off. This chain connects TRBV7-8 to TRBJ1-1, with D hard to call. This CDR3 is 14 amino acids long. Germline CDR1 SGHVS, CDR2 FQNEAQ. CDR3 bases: TGCGCCAGCAGCCGCCAGACGGAGCAAACTGAAGCTTTCTTT. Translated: CASSRQTEQTEAFF.

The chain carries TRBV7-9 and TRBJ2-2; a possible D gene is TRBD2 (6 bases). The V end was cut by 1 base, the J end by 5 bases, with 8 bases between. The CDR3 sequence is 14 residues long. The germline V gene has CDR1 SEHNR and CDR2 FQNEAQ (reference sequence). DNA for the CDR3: TGTGCCAGCAGCTTAGTTCGGGGGACCGGGGAGCTGTTTTTT. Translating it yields CASSLVRGTGELFF.

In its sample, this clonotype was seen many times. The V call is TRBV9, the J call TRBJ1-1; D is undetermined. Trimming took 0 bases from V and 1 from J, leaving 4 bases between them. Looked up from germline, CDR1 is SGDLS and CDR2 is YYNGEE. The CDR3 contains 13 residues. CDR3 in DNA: TGTGCCAGCAGCGTAGACGGGAACACTGAAGCTTTCTTT. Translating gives CASSVDGNTEAFF.

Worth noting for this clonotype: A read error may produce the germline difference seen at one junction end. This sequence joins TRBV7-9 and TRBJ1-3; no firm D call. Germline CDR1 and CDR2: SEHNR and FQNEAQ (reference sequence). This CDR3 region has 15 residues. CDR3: CASSLLPGSGNTIYF. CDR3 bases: TGTGCTAGCAGCTTACTTCCGGGCTCTGGAAACACCATATATTTT. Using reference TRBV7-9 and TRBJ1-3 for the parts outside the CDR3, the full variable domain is DTGVSQNPRHKITKRGQNVTFRCDPISEHNRLYWYRQTLGQGPEFLTYFQNEAQLEKSRLLSDRFSAERPKGSFSTLEIQRTEQGDSAMYLCASSLLPGSGNTIYFGEGSWLTVV.

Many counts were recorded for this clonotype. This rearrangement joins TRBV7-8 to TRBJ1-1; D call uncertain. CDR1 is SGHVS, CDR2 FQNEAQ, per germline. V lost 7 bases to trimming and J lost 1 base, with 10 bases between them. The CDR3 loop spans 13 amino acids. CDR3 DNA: TGTGCCAGCATGGGGAGGTGGAACACTGAAGCTTTCTTT. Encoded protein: CASMGRWNTEAFF.

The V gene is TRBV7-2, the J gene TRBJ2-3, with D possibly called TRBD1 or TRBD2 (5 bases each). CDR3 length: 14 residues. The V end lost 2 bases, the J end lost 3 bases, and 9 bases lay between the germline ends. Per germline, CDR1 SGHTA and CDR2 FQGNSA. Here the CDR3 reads CASSLTGGTDTQYF. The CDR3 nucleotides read TGTGCCAGCAGCTTAACAGGCGGGACAGATACGCAGTATTTT.

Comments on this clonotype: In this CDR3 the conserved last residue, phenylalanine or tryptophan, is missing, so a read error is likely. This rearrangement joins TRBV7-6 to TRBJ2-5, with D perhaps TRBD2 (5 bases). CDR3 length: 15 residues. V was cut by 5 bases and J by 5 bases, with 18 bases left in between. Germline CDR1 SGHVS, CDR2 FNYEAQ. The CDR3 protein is CASSLVARAQETQYL. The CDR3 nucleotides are TGTGCCAGCAGCCTAGTAGCGAGGGCGCAGGAGACCCAGTACCTC.

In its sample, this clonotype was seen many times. The CDR3 nucleotides read TGTGCCACCAGCAGAGATAGACAGTCGGGGCCCCTCCACTTT. This sequence encodes CATSRDRQSGPLHF. The rearrangement uses TRBV15 and TRBJ1-6, with D possibly matching TRBD1 (5 bases). The CDR3 consists of 14 residues. Between the trimmed V and J ends, which lost 0 bases and 13 bases, there was a span of 13 bases. From germline, CDR1 is LNHNV and CDR2 YYDKDF (reference sequence).